Sequencing of this T cell receptor beta chain was carried out in a study of blood T cell repertoires in COVID-19. By frequency in the sample, this clone is medium-sized. The CDR3 loop spans 14 amino acids. The germline CDR1 and CDR2 sequences are GTSNPN and SVGIG (reference sequence). V shed 6 bases and J 12 bases; nucleotides not matched to a gene: 11. In the authors' methods: Using reference gene primer amplification, nucleated cell counts were estimated. Repertoires were generated with immunoSEQ multiplex PCR, while TCRdb's copy carries only in-frame clones and drops some. That table furnishes V, J and clone size, whereas the DNA furnished D and trimming. This table has a few hundred thousand clones, 75% to 90% appearing once.

The chain combines TRBV30 with TRBJ1-6; 10 bases align to TRBD1. This receptor was identified in a woman between 18 and 30 years old with acute or convalescent COVID-19. Source material: peripheral blood. In nucleotides, the CDR3 is TGTGCCTGTCATCCGGGACAGGGGTTGGGACCCCTCCACTTT. This sequence encodes CACHPGQGLGPLHF.